Described below is a single T cell receptor (beta chain) sequence and its context. The data were obtained in a study of tumor-infiltrating lymphocytes in primary liver carcinoma. TCR beta cDNA was made from around 460 ng total RNA with a constant-region primer. Slightly modified ARM-PCR, run as three nested multiplex PCR rounds, produced the TCR beta libraries. TCRdb re-derived calls from the multiplex PCR reads in MiXCR, one entry per CDR3 protein. The profile shows fewer than 250,000 distinct CDR3 sequences, around 85% of them singletons. The roughly 19-32 mg bulk tissue piece was not sorted before simultaneous RNA and DNA extraction. Those sampled were patients whose primary liver carcinoma was treated by surgical resection. The receptor comes from a man aged 40-49 years with primary liver carcinoma and hepatitis B virus infection. The sequencing input was tumor tissue from primary liver carcinoma.

CDR3: CASLVAGGSTHKQYF. The CDR3 coding sequence is TGTGCCAGCCTTGTAGCGGGAGGCTCCACTCACAAGCAGTACTTC. The chain has TRBV7-9 and TRBJ2-7; 10 bases line up with TRBD2. This CDR3 has 15 residues. V lost 8 bases, J lost 8 bases, and 15 bases stayed unmatched. The germline V gene has CDR1 SEHNR and CDR2 FQNEAQ (reference sequence).